This TCR beta chain was observed in a study of T-cell memory formation after mild COVID-19 (dated by TCRdb to about 2021). Study-wide context: TCR sequence clusters from the two donors were found to be largely donor specific. In a couple of donors, T-cell clones that expanded and contracted after mild COVID-19 were tracked by sequencing TCRalpha and TCRbeta repertoires over time. The cohort comprised two young, previously healthy adult volunteers, one female and one male. Results and caveats for the whole study, not just this receptor: Contracting CD4+ clones were found mainly in CM and EM memory subsets, while CD8+ clones were enriched in EMRA. From day 15 to 85, contracting clones showed balanced CD4/CD8 phenotypes, whereas a second wave of clones that expanded from day 15 to 37 leaned towards CD4+. The study covered only a couple of mild cases, and larger cohorts including severe cases with pre-infection samples were considered necessary. Some responding clones were found in pre-infection memory, which suggests that pre-existing cross-reactive memory T cells took part in the SARS-CoV-2 response. The second-wave clones that peaked on day 37 were not confirmed to be SARS-CoV-2 specific.

TCRdb lists the instrument as Illumina NovaSeq 6000. cDNA libraries for TCRalpha and TCRbeta were prepared by 5'RACE using constant-segment primers, with sample barcodes and unique molecular identifiers added. Trizol reagent was used to extract RNA from every sample. Amplification of the libraries took two PCR steps, and the second step added a second sample barcode plus Illumina TruSeq adapters. Sequencing of libraries was performed on an Illumina NovaSeq with 2 x 150 bp paired-end reads. The authors' analysis ran thus. Reads were demultiplexed and collapsed into UMI-guided consensus sequences with migec v1.2.7. Using mixcr v2.1.11, UMI consensuses were aligned to TRA and TRB V and J templates and then assembled into clonotypes. Expanded or contracted clonotypes were those called significant by both edgeR and NoisET, with noise models trained on biological replicates. For edgeR calls, the thresholds were a false discovery rate-adjusted p below 0.01 and a log2 fold-change of 1. As an exploratory analysis of dynamics, max-normalized trajectories of the 1000 most abundant clonotypes were examined by PCA with hierarchical clustering. Separately sequenced CD4+ and CD8+ repertoires were used to assign a CD4 or CD8 phenotype to each responding clone. TCRdb took the public reads, trimmed them with fastp at Q25, ran MiXCR for clone calling and kept in-frame beta chains. Every entry covers one CDR3 protein and lists the most common genes and DNA from its rows. None of the V and J calls come from the authors' own analysis; TCRdb made them. Here the sample has fewer than 350,000 distinct CDR3 sequences; 15% occur a single time. Jointly, the top ten make up more than 20% of the sample.

From V the trimming removes 9 bases and from J it removes 7 bases, while the gene matches leave 7 bases of the junction unaccounted for. According to the germline V gene, CDR1 reads KGHSH and CDR2 reads LQKENI. Measured from the cysteine to the phenylalanine, the CDR3 is 13 residues long. The sequence is cut down to CDR3 DNA, 39 bases in frame from base 1. Ficoll-Paque density gradient centrifugation was the method used to isolate PBMCs. Comments on this clonotype: Its antigen is currently not known. Per-base qualities were not stored, and no clone one base away is much larger.

The V and J segments used are TRBV18 and TRBJ2-1; TRBD1 matches 9 bases in the middle. This TCR was recovered from a man aged 18 to 29 who had mild COVID-19 (a few samples of this study predate the infection). The sample titles of this study are shuffled in the database, so cell type and time point are left out; the donor was told from shared clones. What was sequenced was PBMCs or a T cell subset sorted from them (not recorded which). The CDR3 is CASRTGAGNEQFF. The DNA sequence reads TGTGCCAGTCGGACAGGGGCGGGTAATGAGCAGTTCTTC.